These 28 T cell receptor beta chains were all obtained from the same sample, sequenced in a study of technical replicates of blood from a handful of donors. Sequencing used immunoSEQ multiplex PCR; TCRdb keeps in-frame clones, though not all of them. The sample has tens of thousands of clones, 80% to 95% seen once. Specimen: T cells isolated from PBMCs. The source is a human donor in good health.

This chain links TRBV7-3 with TRBJ2-1; TRBD2 is a possible D gene (6 bases). The V end was cut by 1 base, the J end by 4 bases, with 17 bases between. This CDR3 spans 17 amino acids. Germline CDR1 is SGHTA and CDR2 is FQGTGA. The CDR3 DNA follows: TGTGCCAGCAGCTTAAATAGCGGAGGGCCGTTTTACAATGAGCAGTTCTTC. Protein product: CASSLNSGGPFYNEQFF.

This chain connects TRBV19 to TRBJ1-4; TRBD1 matches 8 bases. Germline V gene sequence: CDR1 LNHDA, CDR2 SQIVND (reference sequence). V shed 3 bases and J 8 bases; nucleotides not matched to a gene: 8. CDR3 size: 15 residues. The CDR3 is CASSMSHRGKEKLFF. The CDR3 nucleotides read TGTGCCAGTAGTATGAGCCACAGGGGGAAGGAAAAACTGTTTTTT. The entire variable domain, with the rest obtained from reference TRBV19 and TRBJ1-4, is as follows: DGGITQSPKYLFRKEGQNVTLSCEQNLNHDAMYWYRQDPGQGLRLIYYSQIVNDFQKGDIAEGYSVSREKKESFPLTVTSAQKNPTAFYLCASSMSHRGKEKLFFGSGTQLSVL.

The chain joins TRBV7-6 to TRBJ1-1; a possible D gene is TRBD1 (6 bases). Per the germline V gene, CDR1 is SGHVS and CDR2 is FNYEAQ. CDR3 length: 12 amino acids. Trimming removed 4 bases from V and 8 bases from J, with 11 bases in between. CDR3 coding DNA: TGTGCCAGCAGCTCTGGGACAAGAGAAGCTTTCTTT. This codes for CASSSGTREAFF.

The chain recombines TRBV9 with TRBJ1-3; D is uncertain. Trimming removed 0 bases at V and 4 bases at J, with 11 bases between. The CDR3 loop spans 15 amino acids. The germline V gene encodes CDR1 SGDLS and CDR2 YYNGEE. CDR3 coding DNA: TGTGCCAGCAGCGTAGGTCAGGTATCAGGAAACACCATATATTTT. Translated, it gives CASSVGQVSGNTIYF.

The chain joins TRBV18 to TRBJ1-1; D may be TRBD1 (6 bases). Trimming stripped 8 bases from V and 1 base from J, with 11 bases between. Germline loops: CDR1 KGHSH, CDR2 LQKENI. This CDR3 region has 13 residues. The CDR3 DNA follows: TGTGCCAGCCTTGGACAGCAGAACACTGAAGCTTTCTTT. As protein: CASLGQQNTEAFF.

This sequence joins TRBV6-1 and TRBJ1-2; 7 bases align to TRBD1. J was trimmed by 4 bases and V by 2 bases; bases with no gene match: 7. This CDR3 comprises 15 residues. Germline CDR1 and CDR2: MNHNS and SASEGT. The CDR3 region has the DNA TGTGCCAGCAGTGAACTAGTTGACAGGGCCTATGGCTACACCTTC. The encoded protein is CASSELVDRAYGYTF.

The chain combines TRBV5-4 with TRBJ2-1; the match to TRBD2 covers 8 bases. CDR1 and CDR2 from the germline V gene are SGHNT and YYREEE (reference sequence). CDR3 length equals 14 residues. V gave up 2 bases and J gave up 6 bases; unmatched junction bases: 4. DNA of the CDR3: TGTGCCAGCAGCTTATCAGCGGGAGCCAATGAGCAGTTCTTC. It translates to CASSLSAGANEQFF.

The V gene is TRBV19, the J gene TRBJ2-7; tentatively, D is TRBD1 (6 bases). Trimming took off 5 bases at V and 5 bases at J, with 16 bases between the two ends. In germline, CDR1 is LNHDA, CDR2 SQIVND (reference sequence). This CDR3 contains 14 residues. CDR3 protein: CASSAYREIDEQYF. The CDR3 nucleotides are TGTGCCAGTAGTGCTTACAGGGAAATAGACGAGCAGTACTTC.

The rearrangement joins TRBV11-3 to TRBJ2-7; D may be TRBD2 (6 bases). Germline CDR1 and CDR2: SGHNT and YENEEA. The CDR3 length is 16 residues. Trimming took off 4 bases at V and 0 bases at J, with 16 bases between the two ends. The CDR3 bases are TGTGCCAGCAGCTCCGACCGTAGCGGAAGCTCCTACGAGCAGTACTTC. Protein: CASSSDRSGSSYEQYF.

The chain joins TRBV1 to TRBJ2-7; the D segment call TRBD2 is taken from the table without a DNA check. TRBV1 is termed a pseudogene. This CDR3 region has 19 residues. CDR3 nucleotide sequence: TGCACCAGCAGCCAAGATCTCAATCCGGCTAGCACAAGCTCCTACGAGCAGTACTTC. Protein sequence: CTSSQDLNPASTSSYEQYF.

This clone was detected only a few times. The chain joins TRBV6-5 to TRBJ1-1; D call uncertain. Germline lookup yields CDR1 MNHEY and CDR2 SVGAGI. With 6 bases removed from V and 8 bases from J, the gap between germline ends came to 16 bases. The CDR3 loop spans 13 amino acids. The CDR3: CASRKKVDMEAFF. Here the CDR3 DNA reads TGTGCCAGCAGGAAAAAGGTCGACATGGAAGCTTTCTTT.

The genes are TRBV6-1 and TRBJ1-5; D unclear. The ends were cut back, 7 bases at V and 4 bases at J, with 8 bases in the middle. The CDR3 extends over 12 amino acids. Looked up from germline, CDR1 is MNHNS and CDR2 is SASEGT. In DNA, the CDR3 is TGTGCCAGCAAGTACGGGAATCAGCCCCAGCATTTT. It encodes CASKYGNQPQHF.

The chain couples TRBV28 to TRBJ1-3, with D hard to call. The V end was cut by 3 bases, the J end by 4 bases, with 19 bases between. The CDR3 has 17 residues. From germline, CDR1 is MDHEN and CDR2 SYDVKM. In DNA form, the CDR3 reads TGTGCCAGCAGTTTTTGGAATCTAGAGTCGTCCGGAAACACCATATATTTT. It yields the protein CASSFWNLESSGNTIYF. Together with reference TRBV28 and TRBJ1-3, the CDR3 gives the full variable domain: DVKVTQSSRYLVKRTGEKVFLECVQDMDHENMFWYRQDPGLGLRLIYFSYDVKMKEKGDIPEGYSVSREKKERFSLILESASTNQTSMYLCASSFWNLESSGNTIYFGEGSWLTVV.

The chain is built from TRBV27 and TRBJ2-1; TRBD2 agrees at 11 bases. The CDR3 spans 16 residues. CDR1 and CDR2 from the germline V gene are MNHEY and SMNVEV (reference sequence). V dropped 5 bases and J dropped 3; count of bases not matched to a gene: 6. The CDR3 bases are TGTGCCAGCAGTCCTTTCACTAGCGGGAGCTACAATGAGCAGTTCTTC. Residues: CASSPFTSGSYNEQFF.

The chain couples TRBV6-6 to TRBJ2-7; no clear D. The CDR3 has 13 amino acids. Trimming left V 7 bases short and J 8 bases short, with 18 bases between. Germline V gene lookup returns CDR1 MNHNY and CDR2 SVGAGI (reference sequence). The CDR3 DNA reads TGTGCCAGCAAACCAGCGCCAAAAGATAAGCAGTACTTC. It yields the protein CASKPAPKDKQYF.

V gene TRBV14 combines with J gene TRBJ2-3; D possibly corresponds to TRBD2 (6 bases). With 10 bases removed from V and 3 bases from J, the gap between germline ends came to 14 bases. The CDR3 has 13 residues. Germline CDR1 is SGHDN and CDR2 is FVKESK. The CDR3 region has the DNA TGTGCCAAACGGGGGAGGAGAACAGATACGCAGTATTTT. Translating it yields CAKRGRRTDTQYF.

The CDR3, as DNA: TGTGCCAGCAGCCACTCAGCGGGAGACGAGCAGTACTTC. This sequence encodes CASSHSAGDEQYF. This rearrangement joins TRBV7-3 to TRBJ2-7, with 8 bases identical to TRBD2. V dropped 5 bases and J dropped 5; count of bases not matched to a gene: 5. Germline V lookup: CDR1 SGHTA, CDR2 FQGTGA. The CDR3 has 13 residues.

The chain has TRBV28 and TRBJ2-7; no definite D call. Per the germline V gene, CDR1 is MDHEN and CDR2 is SYDVKM. V lost 7 bases and J 0 bases, leaving 7 bases between the germline ends. The CDR3 has 12 residues. CDR3 sequence reads: CASNSNSYEQYF. The CDR3 nucleotides read TGTGCCAGCAACAGTAACTCCTACGAGCAGTACTTC.

The DNA for the CDR3 is TGCGCCAGCAGCCAAGTAATACGGAGGCCGCACTCCTACGAGCAGTACTTC. It codes for CASSQVIRRPHSYEQYF. V gene TRBV4-3 combines with J gene TRBJ2-7, with D perhaps matching TRBD2 (5 bases). CDR1 is LGHNA and CDR2 is YSLEER in the germline V gene. V lost 1 base and J lost 0, with 16 bases in between. The CDR3 spans 17 residues.

The chain has TRBV29-1 and TRBJ2-7; 7 bases agree with TRBD1. The ends lost 6 bases at V and 2 bases at J; junction bases unmatched: 7. CDR1 and CDR2 (germline): SQVTM, ANQGSEA. CDR3 length: 13 amino acids. This chain's CDR3 is CSVAGTVTYEQYF. The CDR3 bases are TGCAGCGTCGCCGGGACAGTCACCTACGAGCAGTACTTC.

The chain is built from TRBV30 and TRBJ1-1; 10 bases map to TRBD1. CDR3 size: 13 residues. Germline V gene sequence: CDR1 GTSNPN, CDR2 SVGIG (reference sequence). J was trimmed by 5 bases and V by 2 bases; bases with no gene match: 2. The CDR3 region has the DNA TGTGCCTGGAGTCTGGACAGGGGGACTGAAGCTTTCTTT. Amino acids: CAWSLDRGTEAFF.

The chain links TRBV5-8 to TRBJ2-7; D uncertain. CDR3 length: 17 residues. Trimming pared 3 bases from V and 4 bases from J, leaving 23 bases between. The germline V gene has CDR1 SGHTS and CDR2 YDEGEE. The CDR3 DNA is TGTGCCAGCAGCTATTCCTACAGTTCCTTCGCGAAATACGAGCAGTACTTC. Amino acids: CASSYSYSSFAKYEQYF.

The J gene is TRBJ1-2, the V gene TRBV4-2, with 9 positions matching TRBD1. The V and J ends lost 1 base and 3 bases, in that order; junction bases with no gene match: 0. Germline loops: CDR1 LGHNA, CDR2 YNFKEQ. CDR3 length: 14 amino acids. The CDR3 coding sequence is TGTGCCAGCAGCCAAGGGACAGGGGACTATGGCTACACCTTC. This codes for CASSQGTGDYGYTF.

The chain recombines TRBV6-1 with TRBJ2-7; D is possibly TRBD1 (6 bases). Trimming removed 7 bases from V and 7 bases from J, with 17 bases in between. Germline CDR1 MNHNS, CDR2 SASEGT. There are 13 residues in the CDR3. Here the CDR3 reads CASKAGATWEQYF. CDR3 DNA: TGTGCCAGCAAGGCAGGGGCGACCTGGGAGCAGTACTTC.

This rearrangement joins TRBV7-9 to TRBJ2-7, with TRBD2 identical over 8 bases. Germline V gene lookup returns CDR1 SEHNR and CDR2 FQNEAQ (reference sequence). The length of the CDR3 is 14 residues. The J segment lost 4 bases and the V segment lost 2 bases, leaving 4 bases of the junction unmatched. This CDR3 is CASSLLSGSYEQYF. DNA of the CDR3: TGTGCCAGCAGCTTATTGAGCGGGAGTTACGAGCAGTACTTC.

This chain connects TRBV11-3 to TRBJ1-5, with D unresolved. The V and J ends lost 3 bases and 5 bases respectively, with 8 bases between them. Germline V lookup: CDR1 SGHNT, CDR2 YENEEA. This CDR3 is 13 amino acids long. The DNA of the CDR3 is TGTGCCAGCAGCTTTAATTTAGATCAGCCCCAGCATTTT. Residues: CASSFNLDQPQHF.

V usage is TRBV19 and J usage is TRBJ1-2; 8 nucleotides match TRBD1. The CDR3 length is 14 residues. CDR1 and CDR2 from the germline V gene are LNHDA and SQIVND (reference sequence). The ends lost 6 bases at V and 5 bases at J; junction bases unmatched: 8. The CDR3 is CASRTQDRAYGYTF. CDR3 DNA: TGTGCCAGTAGGACCCAGGACAGGGCATATGGCTACACCTTC. The variable domain in full, completed from reference TRBV19 and TRBJ1-2, reads DGGITQSPKYLFRKEGQNVTLSCEQNLNHDAMYWYRQDPGQGLRLIYYSQIVNDFQKGDIAEGYSVSREKKESFPLTVTSAQKNPTAFYLCASRTQDRAYGYTFGSGTRLTVV.

The chain links TRBV15 to TRBJ1-1; 9 nucleotides align to TRBD1. Germline CDR1 LNHNV, CDR2 YYDKDF (reference sequence). The CDR3 totals 13 residues. Trimming removed 5 bases from V and 9 bases from J; junction bases left unmatched: 7. The chain's CDR3 is CATSRGQGPQAFF. CDR3 DNA: TGTGCCACCAGCCGAGGACAGGGGCCCCAAGCTTTCTTT.